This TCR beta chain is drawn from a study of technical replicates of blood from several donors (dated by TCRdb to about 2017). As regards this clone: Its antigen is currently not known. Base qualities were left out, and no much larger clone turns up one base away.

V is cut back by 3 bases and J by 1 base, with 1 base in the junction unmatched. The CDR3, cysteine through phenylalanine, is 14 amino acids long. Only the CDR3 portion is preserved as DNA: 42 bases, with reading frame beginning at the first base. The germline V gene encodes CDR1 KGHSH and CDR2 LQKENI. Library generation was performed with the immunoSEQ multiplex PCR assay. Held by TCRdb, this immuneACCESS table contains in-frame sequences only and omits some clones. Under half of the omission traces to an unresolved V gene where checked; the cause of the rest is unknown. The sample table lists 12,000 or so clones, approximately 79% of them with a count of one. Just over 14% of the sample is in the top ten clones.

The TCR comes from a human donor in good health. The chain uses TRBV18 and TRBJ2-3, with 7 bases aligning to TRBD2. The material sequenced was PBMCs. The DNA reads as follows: TGTGCCAGCTCACCCCTAGCGGGCACAGATACGCAGTATTTT. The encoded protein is CASSPLAGTDTQYF.